Sequencing of this TCR beta chain was carried out in a study of cytomegalovirus exposure and HLA in healthy donors. This CDR3 comprises 13 residues. CDR1 and CDR2 from the germline V gene are SGHTS and YDEGEE. Trimming took off 4 bases at V and 3 bases at J, with 11 bases between the two ends. The PCR used 60 Vbeta and 13 Jbeta primers. Assay: immunoSEQ multiplex PCR; the TCRdb copy retains only in-frame clones and omits some. The table lists 100,000 to 150,000 clones, 60% to 85% of them singletons, with about 1.6% in the top ten. Details on this clone: Its specificity is not known.

Study-wide results and caveats: Association of a missense DCLRE1C variant with TCR beta V- and J-gene trimming was reported in a later analysis. The investigators catalogued under 200 TCR beta chains as cytomegalovirus-associated. In presence/absence analyses, roughly uniform sequencing depth across donors was assumed. A later analysis showed TCR association rates differing by HLA locus, peaking at DRB1 and lowest at HLA-C.

Sequenced material: PBMCs. This chain links TRBV5-8 with TRBJ2-7, with D possibly matching TRBD2 (5 bases). The TCR sequence derives from a woman between 18 and 29 years old in good health and CMV-seronegative. The CDR3 here is CASSLTSYYEQYF. The CDR3 DNA sequence: TGTGCCAGCAGCCTAACTAGTTACTACGAGCAGTACTTC.